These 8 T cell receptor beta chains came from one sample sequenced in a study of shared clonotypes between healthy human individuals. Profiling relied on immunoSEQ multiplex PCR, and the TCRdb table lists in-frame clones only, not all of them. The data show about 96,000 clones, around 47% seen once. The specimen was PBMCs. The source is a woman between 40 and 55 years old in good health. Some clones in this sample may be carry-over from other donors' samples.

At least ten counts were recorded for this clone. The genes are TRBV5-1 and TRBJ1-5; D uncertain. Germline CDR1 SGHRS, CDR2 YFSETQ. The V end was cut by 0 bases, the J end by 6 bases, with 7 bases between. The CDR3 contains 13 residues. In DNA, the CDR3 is TGCGCCAGCAGCTTGGCGCGGGGTCAGCCCCAGCATTTT. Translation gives CASSLARGQPQHF.

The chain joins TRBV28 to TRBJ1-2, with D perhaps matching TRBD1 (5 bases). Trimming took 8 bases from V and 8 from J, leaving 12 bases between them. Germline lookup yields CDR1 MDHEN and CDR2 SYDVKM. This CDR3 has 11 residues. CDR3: CASLGGNGYTF. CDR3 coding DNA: TGTGCCAGCCTTGGGGGAAACGGCTACACCTTC.

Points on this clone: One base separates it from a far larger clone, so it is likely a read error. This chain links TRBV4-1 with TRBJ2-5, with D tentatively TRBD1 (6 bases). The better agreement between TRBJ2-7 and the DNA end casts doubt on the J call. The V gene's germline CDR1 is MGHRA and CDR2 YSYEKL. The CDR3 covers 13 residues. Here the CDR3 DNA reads TGCGCCAGCAGAAGGGACATCAATTCCGAGCAGTACTTC. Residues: CASRRDINSEQYF.

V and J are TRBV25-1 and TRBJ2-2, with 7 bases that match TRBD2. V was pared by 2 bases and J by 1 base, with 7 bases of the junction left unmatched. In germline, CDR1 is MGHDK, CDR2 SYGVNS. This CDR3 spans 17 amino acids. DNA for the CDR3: TGTGCCAGCAGTGAAAGCGGGGTTCGGTGGAACACCGGGGAGCTGTTTTTT. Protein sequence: CASSESGVRWNTGELFF.

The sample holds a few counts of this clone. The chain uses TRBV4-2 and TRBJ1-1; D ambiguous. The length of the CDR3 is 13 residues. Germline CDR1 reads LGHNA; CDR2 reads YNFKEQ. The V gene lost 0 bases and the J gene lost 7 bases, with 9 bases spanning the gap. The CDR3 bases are TGTGCCAGCAGCCAAGAGGGCGGACTTGAAGCTTTCTTT. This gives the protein CASSQEGGLEAFF.

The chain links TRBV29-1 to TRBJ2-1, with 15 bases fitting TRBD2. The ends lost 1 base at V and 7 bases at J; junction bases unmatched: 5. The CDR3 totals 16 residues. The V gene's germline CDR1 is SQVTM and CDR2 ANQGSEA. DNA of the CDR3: TGCAGCGTTGAAGCGGGGACTAGCGGGAGGTTTAATGAGCAGTTCTTC. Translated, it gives CSVEAGTSGRFNEQFF.

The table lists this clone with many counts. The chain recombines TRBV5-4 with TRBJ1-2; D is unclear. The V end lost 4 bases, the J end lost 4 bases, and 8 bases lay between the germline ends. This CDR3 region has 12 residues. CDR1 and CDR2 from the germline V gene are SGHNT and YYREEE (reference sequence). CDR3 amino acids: CASSDNIYGYTF. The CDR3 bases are TGTGCCAGCAGCGATAACATCTATGGCTACACCTTC.

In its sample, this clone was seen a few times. The DNA of the CDR3 is TGTGCCTGGACACGCTCTGGGGCCAACGTCCTGACTTTC. It yields the protein CAWTRSGANVLTF. The J gene is TRBJ2-6, the V gene TRBV30; D is unclear. The CDR3 runs 13 residues. Deletions cut 4 bases from V and 0 bases from J, with 4 bases between. Germline loops: CDR1 GTSNPN, CDR2 SVGIG (reference sequence).